A single sample is the source of the 18 T cell receptor beta chains below, sequenced in a study of T cell responses to AZD1222 COVID-19 vaccine. TCRdb's copy holds only in-frame clones and misses some; the assay was immunoSEQ multiplex PCR. The sample consists of about 160,000 clones, 90% to 95% of them appearing once. The sequencing used peripheral blood, collected on day 0 of MenACWY control vaccination. The receptors come from an adult in good health.

The chain uses TRBV5-1 and TRBJ1-1; D may be TRBD1 (6 bases). The CDR3 has 15 amino acids. V was clipped by 4 bases and J by 3 bases, with 16 bases between them. Looked up from germline, CDR1 is SGHRS and CDR2 is YFSETQ. Here the CDR3 DNA reads TGCGCCAGCAGCCCCAGGGGAGGAGACCACACTGAAGCTTTCTTT. It specifies CASSPRGGDHTEAFF.

This clone appeared a few times. The rearrangement links TRBV4-1 to TRBJ1-1, with D unresolved. The ends were cut back, 3 bases at V and 0 bases at J, with 8 bases in the middle. This CDR3 contains 14 residues. CDR1 and CDR2 (germline): MGHRA, YSYEKL. CDR3 nucleotide sequence: TGCGCCAGCAGCCAGGAGGACGTGAACACTGAAGCTTTCTTT. Amino acids: CASSQEDVNTEAFF.

The V gene is TRBV5-6, the J gene TRBJ1-2, with 9 bases aligning to TRBD1. V lost 3 bases and J lost 1; bases outside the gene matches: 4. The CDR3 spans 15 residues. CDR1 is SGHDT, CDR2 YYEEEE, per germline. CDR3 nucleotides: TGTGCCAGCAGCTCCCCGGGACAGGGTAACTATGGCTACACCTTC. Translated: CASSSPGQGNYGYTF.

This clone was seen just once. The chain carries TRBV28 and TRBJ1-1; 9 nucleotides align to TRBD1. Per the germline V gene, CDR1 is MDHEN and CDR2 is SYDVKM. V lost 4 bases, J lost 10 bases, and 10 bases stayed unmatched. The CDR3 loop spans 14 amino acids. The CDR3 loop reads CASSSLDRGVVAFF. CDR3 in DNA: TGTGCCAGCAGTTCTCTGGACAGGGGAGTTGTAGCTTTCTTT.

This clone has just one count. The V gene is TRBV9, the J gene TRBJ2-3; D is unresolved. V was clipped by 1 base and J by 2 bases, with 8 bases between them. CDR3 length: 14 residues. Germline V gene sequence: CDR1 SGDLS, CDR2 YYNGEE. This CDR3 is CASSVTHTTDTQYF. DNA for the CDR3: TGTGCCAGCAGCGTAACCCACACCACAGATACGCAGTATTTT. Full variable domain (remainder filled in from reference TRBV9 and TRBJ2-3): DSGVTQTPKHLITATGQRVTLRCSPRSGDLSVYWYQQSLDQGLQFLIQYYNGEERAKGNILERFSAQQFPDLHSELNLSSLELGDSALYFCASSVTHTTDTQYFGPGTRLTVL.

The V and J genes are TRBV27 and TRBJ1-6, with a tentative D call TRBD1 (6 bases). Germline loops: CDR1 MNHEY, CDR2 SMNVEV (reference sequence). Trimming removed 5 bases at V and 13 bases at J, with 21 bases between. The CDR3 totals 15 residues. As DNA, the CDR3 is TGTGCCAGCAGTAATTCCGACAGGTCGCGAGCGCCCCTCCACTTT. Translation gives CASSNSDRSRAPLHF.

The V call is TRBV10-3, the J call TRBJ2-1; the D is unclear. There are 14 residues in the CDR3. Trimming cost V 7 bases and J 0 bases, with 10 bases left between them. Germline V gene data show CDR1 as ENHRY and CDR2 as SYGVKD. CDR3 in DNA: TGTGCCATCAAAACGGACGGCTCCTACAATGAGCAGTTCTTC. This sequence encodes CAIKTDGSYNEQFF.

The chain couples TRBV3-1 (or the pseudogene TRBV3-2) to TRBJ1-2; D is uncertain. The CDR3 has 13 amino acids. Germline values: CDR1 LGHDT, CDR2 YNNKEL (reference sequence). V was shortened by 4 bases and J by 7 bases, with 13 bases between the two germline ends. CDR3 sequence reads: CASSPPGSTGYTF. The CDR3 DNA reads TGTGCCAGCAGCCCGCCGGGAAGCACTGGCTACACCTTC.

The CDR3 is CASRPGTGGGNQPQHF. The CDR3 coding sequence is TGTGCCAGCAGACCCGGGACAGGCGGGGGGAATCAGCCCCAGCATTTT. The genes are TRBV7-2 and TRBJ1-5; TRBD1 matches 8 bases. Trimming at V came to 6 bases and at J to 4 bases, leaving 11 bases not matched to a gene. Germline V gives CDR1 SGHTA, CDR2 FQGNSA. The CDR3 sequence is 16 residues long.

The chain employs TRBV27 and TRBJ2-7; no firm D call. The ends were cut back, 4 bases at V and 3 bases at J, with 4 bases in the middle. The CDR3 totals 11 residues. Per germline, CDR1 MNHEY and CDR2 SMNVEV (reference sequence). CDR3 residues: CASSSFYEQYF. CDR3 DNA: TGTGCCAGCAGTTCGTTCTACGAGCAGTACTTC.

This chain connects TRBV14 to TRBJ1-2; TRBD1 matches at 7 bases. V lost 3 bases to trimming and J lost 5 bases; unmatched junction nucleotides: 3. The CDR3 has 13 residues. Germline V CDR1 and CDR2: SGHDN, FVKESK. The CDR3 sequence: CASSQGQTYGYTF. DNA for the CDR3: TGTGCCAGCAGCCAGGGACAGACATATGGCTACACCTTC.

This rearrangement joins TRBV23-1 to TRBJ1-5; TRBD1 aligns across 10 bases. TRBV23-1 is an ORF, with its function uncertain. The length of the CDR3 is 17 residues. Trimming removed 0 bases from V and 3 bases from J; junction bases left unmatched: 5. The CDR3 loop reads CASSQSRDRGFNQPQHF. The CDR3, as DNA: TGCGCCAGCAGTCAATCGAGGGACAGGGGCTTCAATCAGCCCCAGCATTTT.

The chain couples TRBV19 to TRBJ1-1, with 8 bases fitting TRBD1. With V trimmed by 5 bases and J by 1 base, 6 bases remained unmatched. Per the germline V gene, CDR1 is LNHDA and CDR2 is SQIVND (reference sequence). The CDR3 contains 15 residues. For the CDR3, the DNA is TGTGCCAGTAGTGGGGGGACAGGTTGGAACACTGAAGCTTTCTTT. This sequence encodes CASSGGTGWNTEAFF. The whole variable domain, remainder taken from reference TRBV19 and TRBJ1-1, is DGGITQSPKYLFRKEGQNVTLSCEQNLNHDAMYWYRQDPGQGLRLIYYSQIVNDFQKGDIAEGYSVSREKKESFPLTVTSAQKNPTAFYLCASSGGTGWNTEAFFGQGTRLTVV.

The rearrangement links TRBV19 to TRBJ2-7; 10 bases match TRBD1. The CDR3 contains 11 residues. With V trimmed by 10 bases and J by 9 bases, 6 bases remained unmatched. Germline V CDR1 and CDR2: LNHDA, SQIVND (reference sequence). The CDR3 region has the DNA TGTGCCACTCGGGACAGGGGAGGGCAGTACTTC. Its protein product is CATRDRGGQYF.

This clone was detected once. This chain uses TRBV7-9 with TRBJ1-2, with TRBD1 matching over 9 bases. The CDR3 runs 17 residues. V was clipped by 2 bases and J by 4 bases; unmatched bases: 11. CDR1 SEHNR and CDR2 FQNEAQ come from the germline V gene (reference sequence). CDR3 in amino acids: CASSLTGGGQGSYGYTF. The CDR3 DNA is TGTGCCAGCAGCTTAACTGGTGGCGGACAGGGGAGCTATGGCTACACCTTC. Looking up the rest from reference TRBV7-9 and TRBJ1-2 gives the full variable domain: DTGVSQNPRHKITKRGQNVTFRCDPISEHNRLYWYRQTLGQGPEFLTYFQNEAQLEKSRLLSDRFSAERPKGSFSTLEIQRTEQGDSAMYLCASSLTGGGQGSYGYTFGSGTRLTVV.

This chain joins TRBV29-1 and TRBJ2-3, with 7 bases lining up with TRBD1. With V trimmed by 8 bases and J by 3 bases, 8 bases remained unmatched. The CDR3 contains 13 residues. Looked up from germline, CDR1 is SQVTM and CDR2 is ANQGSEA. CDR3 residues: CSYETGPTDTQYF. CDR3 in DNA: TGCAGCTACGAGACAGGGCCTACAGATACGCAGTATTTT.

The chain carries TRBV21-1 and TRBJ2-5; no check of the table's D call, TRBD1, against the DNA was made. TRBV21-1 has pseudogene status. The CDR3 loop spans 13 amino acids. The CDR3 DNA is TGTGCCAGTCTCCAGGGGGCTGATGAGACCCAGTACTTC. As protein: CASLQGADETQYF.

The genes are TRBV3-1 (or the pseudogene TRBV3-2) and TRBJ2-2; D may be TRBD1 (6 bases). Germline loops: CDR1 LGHDT, CDR2 YNNKEL (reference sequence). The CDR3 is 15 amino acids. Trimming removed 1 base at V and 5 bases at J, with 11 bases between. Here the CDR3 reads CASSQARGRTGELFF. The DNA of the CDR3 is TGTGCCAGCAGCCAAGCCAGGGGTCGGACCGGGGAGCTGTTTTTT.